This T cell receptor (beta chain) was captured in a study of blood T cell repertoires in COVID-19. Study overall: The United States, Italy and Spain were the sources of the acute and convalescent COVID-19 samples.

CDR1 is SGHAT, CDR2 FQDESV, per germline (reference sequence). The V segment lost 2 bases and the J segment 4 bases; nucleotides outside the gene matches: 7. This CDR3 is built from 16 residues. Authors' analysis steps: Amplification of reference gene primers was used by the study to estimate nucleated cell counts. Measured with immunoSEQ multiplex PCR; TCRdb has only the in-frame clones, and not every one. That table is the source of V, J and clone size, and D and trimming were worked out from the DNA. The sample shows around 77,000 clones, about 91% of them seen only once. The V call is TRBV11-1, the J call TRBJ2-5; 10 bases line up with TRBD2. The sequenced sample was peripheral blood. The receptor's source is a woman in her sixties with active COVID-19. The CDR3 sequence: CASSLRPSGSRETQYF. In nucleotides, the CDR3 is TGTGCCAGCAGCTTAAGGCCTAGCGGGAGTAGAGAGACCCAGTACTTC.